The 30 T cell receptor beta chains given below trace back to one sample, sequenced in a study of identical twins' blood T cells. TCRdb recomputed calls from the 5' RACE reads with MiXCR, one row per CDR3 protein. The sample gives fewer than 450,000 distinct CDR3 sequences, about 28% of which show up once; 6.1% is in the top ten. The sample was PBMCs. These receptors all stem from a woman aged 18 to 55 in good health.

The V gene is TRBV11-2, the J gene TRBJ1-1; maybe TRBD1 (6 bases). Germline assignment: CDR1 SGHAT and CDR2 FQNNGV. The CDR3 consists of 15 residues. V shed 5 bases and J shed 1 base, with 14 bases lying between them. This CDR3 is CASSPRGGGNTEAFF. CDR3 nucleotides: TGTGCCAGCAGCCCCCGAGGGGGGGGGAACACTGAAGCTTTCTTT.

This clonotype appeared many times. This chain links TRBV20-1 with TRBJ1-1, with D uncertain. CDR1 is DFQATT, CDR2 SNEGSKA, per germline (reference sequence). Trimming stripped 5 bases from V and 0 bases from J, with 10 bases between. This CDR3 is built from 13 residues. This CDR3 reads CSAFPYMNTEAFF. CDR3 sequence (DNA): TGCAGTGCTTTCCCGTATATGAACACTGAAGCTTTCTTT.

V is TRBV3-1 and J is TRBJ1-2; tentatively, D is TRBD1 (5 bases). Germline V gene sequence: CDR1 LGHDT, CDR2 YNNKEL (reference sequence). The CDR3 runs 14 residues. Deletions cut 4 bases from V and 3 bases from J, with 12 bases between. The CDR3 DNA reads TGTGCCAGCAGCCCTCAGGGCAGGGACTATGGCTACACCTTC. Amino acid sequence: CASSPQGRDYGYTF.

The chain employs TRBV19 and TRBJ1-5, with a tentative D call TRBD1 (5 bases). CDR1 is LNHDA, CDR2 SQIVND, per germline (reference sequence). Between the trimmed V and J ends, which lost 7 bases and 0 bases, there was a span of 25 bases. There are 19 residues in the CDR3. In nucleotides, the CDR3 is TGTGCCAGTACCTACTCCCCGGGGCAGGCCTCAATTAGCAATCAGCCCCAGCATTTT. It encodes CASTYSPGQASISNQPQHF.

The V call is TRBV10-1, the J call TRBJ1-1; a weak D match, TRBD1 (5 bases). Germline V gene lookup returns CDR1 WNHNN and CDR2 SYGVQD (reference sequence). The CDR3 contains 14 residues. V gave up 6 bases and J gave up 1 base, with 12 bases separating them. The CDR3: CASSPAGKNTEAFF. The CDR3 DNA follows: TGCGCCAGCAGCCCGGCAGGGAAGAACACTGAAGCTTTCTTT.

The J gene is TRBJ1-2, the V gene TRBV4-3; the match to TRBD1 covers 9 bases. The CDR3 covers 17 residues. Germline trimming cut 6 bases from V and 2 bases from J; bases unmatched to any gene: 13. The germline V gene encodes CDR1 LGHNA and CDR2 YSLEER. The CDR3 DNA is TGCGCCAGCAGTGGAAGCTCCGGGGACAGGGCGAACTATGGCTACACCTTC. Its protein is CASSGSSGDRANYGYTF.

This chain connects TRBV14 to TRBJ2-3; 10 bases align to TRBD2. Germline V lookup: CDR1 SGHDN, CDR2 FVKESK. V lost 0 bases, J lost 7 bases, and 10 bases stayed unmatched. The CDR3 contains 17 residues. Here the CDR3 DNA reads TGTGCCAGCAGCCAAGAAGGAAAGCTAGCGGGAGTAAATACGCAGTATTTT. Amino acids: CASSQEGKLAGVNTQYF. The full variable domain, in which reference TRBV14 and TRBJ2-3 provide the parts outside the CDR3, is EAGVTQFPSHSVIEKGQTVTLRCDPISGHDNLYWYRRVMGKEIKFLLHFVKESKQDESGMPNNRFLAERTGGTYSTLKVQPAELEDSGVYFCASSQEGKLAGVNTQYFGPGTRLTVL.

V gene TRBV19 combines with J gene TRBJ1-5; weak D call: TRBD1 (6 bases). The CDR3 covers 14 residues. The V gene lost 8 bases and the J gene lost 2 bases, with 13 bases spanning the gap. Germline V gene lookup returns CDR1 LNHDA and CDR2 SQIVND (reference sequence). DNA for the CDR3: TGTGCCAGTGCCGGGGGGCCTGGCAATCAGCCCCAGCATTTT. Protein product: CASAGGPGNQPQHF.

The sample holds a few counts of this clonotype. The chain carries TRBV7-9 and TRBJ2-7; D is unresolved. This CDR3 is 13 amino acids long. The V gene lost 4 bases and the J gene lost 0 bases, with 7 bases spanning the gap. Germline V gene lookup returns CDR1 SEHNR and CDR2 FQNEAQ (reference sequence). The CDR3 bases are TGTGCCAGCAGCTCCGACCACTCCTACGAGCAGTACTTC. Translating gives CASSSDHSYEQYF.

The chain combines TRBV11-2 with TRBJ1-1; unclear D gene. The CDR3 covers 13 residues. The V end was cut by 1 base, the J end by 6 bases, with 9 bases between. CDR1 SGHAT and CDR2 FQNNGV come from the germline V gene. The CDR3 DNA reads as TGTGCCAGCAGCTTAGTTTTGGGCGCTGAAGCTTTCTTT. As protein: CASSLVLGAEAFF.

In this sample, this clonotype turned up a few times. The gene calls are TRBV5-1 and TRBJ1-5; D not certain. Germline assignment: CDR1 SGHRS and CDR2 YFSETQ. Trimming cost V 0 bases and J 6 bases, with 4 bases left between them. This CDR3 is 12 amino acids long. As DNA, the CDR3 is TGCGCCAGCAGCTTGGCACCTCAGCCCCAGCATTTT. Amino acids: CASSLAPQPQHF.

Notes on this clonotype: The CDR3 does not end in the conserved phenylalanine or tryptophan, so this is likely a read error. The chain couples TRBV29-1 to TRBJ1-1, with 8 positions matching TRBD1. The CDR3 contains 13 residues. The V segment lost 7 bases and the J segment 0 bases; nucleotides outside the gene matches: 4. Germline-derived CDR1 and CDR2 are SQVTM and ANQGSEA. CDR3 sequence reads: CSARTGLNTEAFL. CDR3 DNA sequence: TGCAGCGCCCGGACAGGGCTGAACACTGAAGCTTTCCTT.

This chain uses TRBV11-2 with TRBJ1-1, with a possible D match to TRBD1 (6 bases). The germline V and J ends were trimmed by 5 bases and 7 bases, with 11 bases remaining between them. The CDR3 covers 12 residues. CDR1 SGHAT and CDR2 FQNNGV come from the germline V gene. CDR3 coding DNA: TGTGCCAGCAGCCCAACAGGGATTGAAGCTTTCTTT. This translates into CASSPTGIEAFF.

This clonotype was counted a few times. The rearrangement links TRBV5-1 to TRBJ2-1; TRBD1 agrees at 9 bases. Germline loops: CDR1 SGHRS, CDR2 YFSETQ. V was clipped by 3 bases and J by 9 bases; unmatched bases: 16. This CDR3 contains 17 residues. The CDR3 reads CASSWQLLGQGIGEQFF. As DNA, the CDR3 is TGCGCCAGCAGCTGGCAATTACTGGGACAGGGAATTGGTGAGCAGTTCTTC.

A few counts support this clonotype. The rearrangement uses TRBV3-1 and TRBJ2-3; the D gene is possibly TRBD2 (5 bases). V dropped 3 bases and J dropped 1 base, with 20 bases sitting between them. This CDR3 comprises 18 residues. Germline V gene data show CDR1 as LGHDT and CDR2 as YNNKEL (reference sequence). The chain's CDR3 is CASSQPGSVADGTDTQYF. As DNA, the CDR3 is TGTGCCAGCAGCCAGCCGGGGTCGGTTGCGGACGGCACAGATACGCAGTATTTT.

This clonotype occurred many times. The chain joins TRBV20-1 to TRBJ2-7; D unclear. Germline V gene sequence: CDR1 DFQATT, CDR2 SNEGSKA (reference sequence). With 6 bases removed from V and 5 bases from J, the gap between germline ends came to 14 bases. This CDR3 spans 12 amino acids. Here the CDR3 DNA reads TGCAGTGCGGGCGAGCAATCCGACGAGCAGTACTTC. Encoded protein: CSAGEQSDEQYF.

This chain connects TRBV5-1 to TRBJ2-1, with D tentatively TRBD1 or TRBD2 (5 bases each). V lost 3 bases, J lost 10 bases, and 17 bases lay in between. In germline, CDR1 is SGHRS, CDR2 YFSETQ. This CDR3 contains 14 residues. CDR3 sequence: CASSSGLTRIEQFF. The CDR3 DNA reads as TGCGCCAGCAGCTCGGGGCTAACTCGGATCGAGCAGTTCTTC.

The chain links TRBV12-3 or TRBV12-4 to TRBJ2-1; a weak D match, TRBD2 (5 bases). The CDR3 covers 13 residues. Deletions cut 1 base from V and 14 bases from J, with 15 bases between. CDR3 in DNA: TGTGCCAGCAGTTTAGGGGAACGGGATGTCGAGTTCTTC. This sequence encodes CASSLGERDVEFF.

V and J are TRBV7-9 and TRBJ2-1; 7 bases are a match to TRBD2. V shed 5 bases, J shed 6 bases, and the junction held 16 bases outside the gene matches. The CDR3 is 17 residues long. The germline gives CDR1 SEHNR, CDR2 FQNEAQ (reference sequence). Written as DNA, the CDR3 is TGTGCCAGCAGCCCCTACTTGGGACTACCCTTCGGCAATGAGCAGTTCTTC. Its translation: CASSPYLGLPFGNEQFF.

In its sample, this clonotype was seen a few times. The chain has TRBV11-3 and TRBJ2-3; D is unresolved. CDR3 length equals 16 residues. V lost 3 bases and J 6 bases, leaving 19 bases between the germline ends. CDR1 is SGHNT, CDR2 YENEEA, per germline. DNA of the CDR3: TGTGCCAGCAGCTTTAACGGCGGCAGGTATTCCGATACGCAGTATTTT. Translated: CASSFNGGRYSDTQYF.

At least ten counts were recorded for this clonotype. J is TRBJ1-1 and V is TRBV12-3 or TRBV12-4; 9 bases match TRBD1. There are 14 residues in the CDR3. Trimming took 6 bases from V and 3 from J; bases not matched to a gene: 5. The CDR3 DNA follows: TGTGCCAGCAGCCCGACAGGGGGTGACACTGAAGCTTTCTTT. Translating it yields CASSPTGGDTEAFF.

The table lists this clonotype with a count of one. One end of the junction varies from germline; a read error may be responsible. This chain uses TRBV2 with TRBJ2-4; D is perhaps TRBD2 (5 bases). The CDR3 spans 16 residues. The germline CDR1 and CDR2 sequences are SNHLY and FYNNEI. In DNA form, the CDR3 reads TGTGCCTGCAGTGAGGGTCTGACCAGAGCCAAAAACATTCAGTACTTC. Its translation: CACSEGLTRAKNIQYF.

The genes are TRBV7-9 and TRBJ2-1, with TRBD2 matching over 9 bases. J was trimmed by 4 bases and V by 4 bases; bases with no gene match: 8. Germline assignment: CDR1 SEHNR and CDR2 FQNEAQ (reference sequence). The CDR3 covers 16 residues. CDR3 sequence: CASSYNSGGPYNEQFF. CDR3 bases: TGTGCCAGCAGCTATAATAGCGGGGGACCATACAATGAGCAGTTCTTC.

The sample holds a few counts of this clonotype. The chain combines TRBV29-1 with TRBJ1-5; 11 bases are shared with TRBD1. Germline assignment: CDR1 SQVTM and CDR2 ANQGSEA. The CDR3 is made up of 13 amino acids. With 7 bases clipped from V and 7 bases from J, the junction kept 6 bases outside the gene matches. The DNA for the CDR3 is TGCAGCGCCGGACAGGGGGCAGGCCAGCCCCAGCATTTT. Amino acids: CSAGQGAGQPQHF.

This clonotype has ten or more counts. The junction departs from germline at one end; a sequencing error may be responsible. The V call is TRBV18, the J call TRBJ1-2; D gene ambiguous. Germline V gene lookup returns CDR1 KGHSH and CDR2 LQKENI. This CDR3 comprises 13 residues. The CDR3 sequence is CASSLGRDYGYTF. Written as DNA, the CDR3 is TGCGCCAGCAGCTTAGGACGAGACTATGGCTACACCTTC.

Concerning this clonotype: At one end the junction does not follow the germline gene, possibly because of a read error. J is TRBJ2-2 and V is TRBV6-4; either TRBD1 or TRBD2 may fit D (6 bases each). Germline CDR1 is MRHNA and CDR2 is SNTAGT. The CDR3 covers 13 residues. The CDR3 sequence: CASSGGDTGELFF. The CDR3 coding sequence is TGTGCCAGCAGTGGGGGGGACACTGGGGAGCTGTTTTTT.

This clonotype was observed a handful of times. The chain combines TRBV12-3 or TRBV12-4 with TRBJ1-2, with no clear D. The CDR3 runs to 15 residues. V lost 4 bases, J lost 2 bases, and 14 bases lay in between. In DNA form, the CDR3 reads TGTGCCAGCAGTTGGACCGGAATGAAAAACTATGGCTACACCTTC. Translating it yields CASSWTGMKNYGYTF.

The sample holds a few counts of this clonotype. J is TRBJ2-1 and V is TRBV19; 8 bases agree with TRBD2. The CDR3 has 19 residues. Germline lookup yields CDR1 LNHDA and CDR2 SQIVND (reference sequence). J gave up 0 bases and V 0 bases, and 10 bases lay outside the gene matches. CDR3 sequence: CASSIDLLAGHSSYNEQFF. The CDR3 DNA reads TGTGCCAGTAGTATAGATCTTCTAGCGGGCCACAGCTCCTACAATGAGCAGTTCTTC.

The chain couples TRBV5-1 to TRBJ2-3, with 9 bases lining up with TRBD2. The CDR3 sequence is 17 residues long. With V trimmed by 5 bases and J by 2 bases, 12 bases remained unmatched. The germline V gene has CDR1 SGHRS and CDR2 YFSETQ. The CDR3 region is CASSLLPSGADTDTQYF. CDR3 DNA sequence: TGCGCCAGCAGTTTGCTTCCTAGCGGGGCGGACACAGATACGCAGTATTTT.

The chain carries TRBV27 and TRBJ1-5; D not resolved. Germline V gene sequence: CDR1 MNHEY, CDR2 SMNVEV (reference sequence). CDR3 size: 14 residues. Trimming stripped 6 bases from V and 2 bases from J, with 11 bases between. Written as DNA, the CDR3 is TGTGCCAGCAGGAGCGAGGCGGGCAATCAGCCCCAGCATTTT. Amino acids: CASRSEAGNQPQHF.